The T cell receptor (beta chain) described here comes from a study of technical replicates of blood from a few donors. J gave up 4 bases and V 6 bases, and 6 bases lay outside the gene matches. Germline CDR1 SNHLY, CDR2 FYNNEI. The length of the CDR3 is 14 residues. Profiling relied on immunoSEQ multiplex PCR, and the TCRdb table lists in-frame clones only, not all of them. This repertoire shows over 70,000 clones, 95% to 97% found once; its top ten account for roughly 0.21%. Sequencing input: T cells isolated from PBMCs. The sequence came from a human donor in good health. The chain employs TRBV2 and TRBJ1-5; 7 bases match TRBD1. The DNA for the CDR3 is TGTGCCAGCAGGCCAACAGGGGCGAATCAGCCCCAGCATTTT. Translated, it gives CASRPTGANQPQHF. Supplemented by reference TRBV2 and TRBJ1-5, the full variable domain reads EPEVTQTPSHQVTQMGQEVILRCVPISNHLYFYWYRQILGQKVEFLVSFYNNEISEKSEIFDDQFSVERPDGSNFTLKIRSTKLEDSAMYFCASRPTGANQPQHFGDGTRLSIL.